These 27 T cell receptor beta chains came from one sample sequenced in a study of T cells in Graves' hyperthyroidism and ophthalmopathy. RNA transcripts gave rise to amplified TCR beta CDR3 regions. TCR CDR3 underwent first-round RT-PCR with the HTBI primer set. MiXCR, run by TCRdb on the multiplex PCR reads, gives a single entry per CDR3 protein. The table shows under 40,000 distinct CDR3 sequences, with 52% occurring only once. Sequencing was carried out using blood. Receptor source: a man aged 40-49 years with Graves' ophthalmopathy.

The CDR3 DNA is TGTGCCAGCAGCGTAGCTCGGGACAGGGGCTCTGGAAACACCATATATTTT. This gives the protein CASSVARDRGSGNTIYF. This chain connects TRBV9 to TRBJ1-3, with 10 positions matching TRBD1. Germline values: CDR1 SGDLS, CDR2 YYNGEE. The CDR3 length is 17 residues. V lost 0 bases to trimming and J lost 0 bases; unmatched junction nucleotides: 3.

The V call is TRBV2, the J call TRBJ1-5; D is undetermined. This CDR3 comprises 9 residues. Trimming cost V 4 bases and J 11 bases, with 3 bases left between them. Germline V gene sequence: CDR1 SNHLY, CDR2 FYNNEI. This chain's CDR3 is CASSVTQHF. The CDR3 DNA sequence: TGTGCCAGCAGTGTTACCCAGCATTTT. Looking up the rest from reference TRBV2 and TRBJ1-5 gives the full variable domain: EPEVTQTPSHQVTQMGQEVILRCVPISNHLYFYWYRQILGQKVEFLVSFYNNEISEKSEIFDDQFSVERPDGSNFTLKIRSTKLEDSAMYFCASSVTQHFGDGTRLSIL.

The chain is built from TRBV20-1 and TRBJ1-5; the D gene is possibly TRBD1 (5 bases). This CDR3 has 14 amino acids. CDR1 is DFQATT and CDR2 is SNEGSKA in the germline V gene (reference sequence). Between the trimmed V and J ends, which lost 6 bases and 6 bases, there was a span of 18 bases. Here the CDR3 DNA reads TGCAGTGCCGAGTCCGGGACTGAAGGTCAGCCCCAGCATTTT. This encodes CSAESGTEGQPQHF.

To note about this clonotype: A read error may explain this, as a much larger clone is one base away. The CDR3 ends on some other residue instead of the conserved phenylalanine or tryptophan, so this is likely a read error. The rearrangement uses TRBV28 and TRBJ2-5; D possibly corresponds to TRBD2 (6 bases). Trimming removed 6 bases at V and 2 bases at J, with 16 bases between. Germline V gene data show CDR1 as MDHEN and CDR2 as SYDVKM. The CDR3 has 15 residues. CDR3 protein: CASRPMGRPQETQYC. In nucleotides, the CDR3 is TGTGCCAGCAGGCCCATGGGGAGGCCACAAGAGACCCAGTACTGC.

This sequence joins TRBV7-9 and TRBJ1-1, with unresolved D. Trimming shortened V by 4 bases and J by 10 bases, and 16 bases separated the two germline ends. CDR3 length: 13 amino acids. CDR1 and CDR2 from the germline V gene are SEHNR and FQNEAQ (reference sequence). CDR3 region: CASSSTRGSGAFF. DNA of the CDR3: TGTGCCAGCAGCTCGACACGGGGTTCTGGAGCTTTCTTT.

About this clonotype: The CDR3 does not end in the conserved phenylalanine or tryptophan, so this is likely a read error. The rearrangement uses TRBV3-1 and TRBJ2-5; 14 bases agree with TRBD2. The germline gives CDR1 LGHDT, CDR2 YNNKEL (reference sequence). CDR3 length: 16 amino acids. This CDR3 reads CASSLTGLAGGETQYC. Written as DNA, the CDR3 is TGCGCCAGCAGCCTTACCGGACTAGCGGGAGGAGAGACCCAGTACTGC.

This clonotype came up many times. The chain combines TRBV6-1 with TRBJ1-5; possible D gene TRBD1, 5 bases. V was clipped by 8 bases and J by 3 bases, with 11 bases between them. The CDR3 extends over 13 amino acids. CDR1 is MNHNS, CDR2 SASEGT, per germline. The CDR3 DNA follows: TGTGCCAGCCGGATGGACATCAATCAGCCCCAGCATTTT. Translation: CASRMDINQPQHF.

This rearrangement joins TRBV6-1 to TRBJ1-2, with D possibly TRBD1 on 5 matching bases. The CDR3 covers 15 residues. V dropped 9 bases and J dropped 4 bases, with 21 bases sitting between them. The germline V gene has CDR1 MNHNS and CDR2 SASEGT. In DNA, the CDR3 is TGTGCCAGTTCTATGCCCGGGACGGAAGGCTATGGCTACACCTTC. It codes for CASSMPGTEGYGYTF.

This chain links TRBV20-1 with TRBJ1-1; 8 bases map to TRBD1. V trimming: 5 bases; J trimming: 10 bases; junction bases outside the gene matches: 9. There are 12 residues in the CDR3. CDR1 DFQATT and CDR2 SNEGSKA come from the germline V gene (reference sequence). The CDR3 loop reads CSAGGTGGVAFF. As DNA, the CDR3 is TGCAGTGCTGGGGGGACAGGAGGTGTAGCTTTCTTT.

V and J are TRBV20-1 and TRBJ2-7, with D possibly matching TRBD2 (5 bases). Trimming took off 2 bases at V and 1 base at J, with 27 bases between the two ends. The CDR3 is 19 residues long. Germline loops: CDR1 DFQATT, CDR2 SNEGSKA (reference sequence). The CDR3 protein is CSARLSSYSPNIVSYEQYF. CDR3 nucleotide sequence: TGCAGTGCTAGACTCTCTAGCTATTCCCCTAATATTGTATCCTACGAGCAGTACTTC.

This clonotype has a count of ten or more. V usage is TRBV13 and J usage is TRBJ2-5, with 12 bases fitting TRBD1. Trimming removed 4 bases from V and 5 bases from J; junction bases left unmatched: 8. Germline values: CDR1 PRHDT, CDR2 FYEKMQ (reference sequence). CDR3 length: 16 residues. As DNA, the CDR3 is TGTGCCAGCAGCTCTGCCGGGACAGGGGGCCTGGAGACCCAGTACTTC. This sequence encodes CASSSAGTGGLETQYF.

Points on this clonotype: A read error may account for a junction end that differs from germline. The chain is built from TRBV7-3 and TRBJ1-1, with D tentatively TRBD1 (6 bases). This CDR3 contains 15 residues. Germline loops: CDR1 SGHTA, CDR2 FQGTGA. The CDR3 DNA reads as TGCGCCAGCAGCCAAGATCCGGGACAGAACACTGAAGCTTTCTTT. It encodes CASSQDPGQNTEAFF.

As regards this clonotype: This may be a read error: a much more frequent sequence differs by one nucleotide. This chain connects TRBV14 to TRBJ1-2, with D uncertain. The V end lost 0 bases, the J end lost 4 bases, and 15 bases lay between the germline ends. Germline CDR1 is SGHDN and CDR2 is FVKESK. CDR3 length: 16 residues. CDR3 loop: CASSQDLGRNRYGYTF. The CDR3 bases are TGTGCCAGCAGCCAAGATTTGGGGAGGAACCGCTATGGCTACACCTTC.

This clonotype is classed as medium-sized (0.01 to 0.1%). The chain links TRBV4-2 to TRBJ1-2, with D unresolved. This CDR3 is built from 13 residues. From germline, CDR1 is LGHNA and CDR2 YNFKEQ. V lost 0 bases and J lost 2, with 4 bases in between. CDR3 bases: TGTGCCAGCAGCCAAGAGGGGAACTATGGCTACACCTTC. Its translation: CASSQEGNYGYTF.

The chain is built from TRBV19 and TRBJ2-7; tentatively, D is TRBD1 (6 bases). The germline V gene encodes CDR1 LNHDA and CDR2 SQIVND (reference sequence). The CDR3 has 13 residues. V lost 4 bases and J 1 base, leaving 8 bases between the germline ends. The CDR3 region has the DNA TGTGCCAGTAGTACGGGACATTCCTACGAGCAGTACTTC. Translated, it gives CASSTGHSYEQYF.

This clonotype was recorded many times. This chain connects TRBV9 to TRBJ2-2; no clear D gene. The CDR3 length is 15 residues. Trimming cost V 1 base and J 4 bases, with 11 bases left between them. The germline V gene encodes CDR1 SGDLS and CDR2 YYNGEE. This CDR3 reads CASSVTELVTGELFF. CDR3 sequence (DNA): TGTGCCAGCAGCGTAACGGAACTGGTCACCGGGGAGCTGTTTTTT. Based on the CDR3 plus reference TRBV9 and TRBJ2-2, the full variable domain is DSGVTQTPKHLITATGQRVTLRCSPRSGDLSVYWYQQSLDQGLQFLIQYYNGEERAKGNILERFSAQQFPDLHSELNLSSLELGDSALYFCASSVTELVTGELFFGEGSRLTVL.

This clonotype turned up a few times. This rearrangement joins TRBV12-3 or TRBV12-4 to TRBJ2-7; 9 bases align to TRBD1. CDR3 length equals 14 residues. Unmatched junction bases numbered 2, after V lost 3 bases and J lost 2 bases. The CDR3 nucleotides are TGTGCCAGCAGTTTGGGACAGGGCACCTACGAGCAGTACTTC. Its translation is CASSLGQGTYEQYF.

This clonotype was picked up many times. This chain connects TRBV9 to TRBJ1-1; D might be TRBD1 (6 bases). Germline V lookup: CDR1 SGDLS, CDR2 YYNGEE. This CDR3 has 15 residues. V lost 0 bases to trimming and J lost 0 bases, with 9 bases between them. The CDR3 protein is CASSVAQGLNTEAFF. The CDR3 DNA is TGTGCCAGCAGCGTAGCCCAGGGGTTGAACACTGAAGCTTTCTTT.

This clonotype has a single count. The chain uses TRBV28 and TRBJ2-2, with D perhaps TRBD1 or TRBD2 (5 bases each). The CDR3 has 15 residues. Trimming took 3 bases from V and 7 from J, leaving 15 bases between them. Germline V CDR1 and CDR2: MDHEN, SYDVKM. The CDR3 here is CASSFGGTRSGELFF. The CDR3 region has the DNA TGTGCCAGCAGTTTCGGTGGGACGCGAAGCGGGGAGCTGTTTTTT.

The rearrangement links TRBV11-3 to TRBJ1-2; the match to TRBD1 covers 7 bases. The CDR3 consists of 11 residues. Losses at the gene ends were 9 bases for V and 8 bases for J; bases not matched to a gene: 6. CDR1 and CDR2 (germline): SGHNT, YENEEA. DNA for the CDR3: TGTGCCAGACGGGACAGCTCCGGCTACACCTTC. Translated, it gives CARRDSSGYTF.

This clonotype was counted at least ten times. A clone one base away is much larger, so this may be a read error. It is likely a read error, because the conserved phenylalanine at the end of the CDR3 is missing. V gene TRBV6-5 combines with J gene TRBJ2-1, with D perhaps matching TRBD2 (6 bases). This CDR3 has 13 residues. V was clipped by 7 bases and J by 6 bases, with 13 bases between them. CDR1 and CDR2 from the germline V gene are MNHEY and SVGAGI. CDR3 bases: TGTGCCAGCAATTCAGCGGGCCTCAATGAGCAGTTCCTC. This codes for CASNSAGLNEQFL.

The rearrangement links TRBV15 to TRBJ2-7, with D unclear. Germline-derived CDR1 and CDR2 are LNHNV and YYDKDF (reference sequence). V was trimmed by 4 bases and J by 2 bases, leaving 12 bases between them. This CDR3 has 14 amino acids. The CDR3 spells CATSTLGQTYEQYF. CDR3 coding DNA: TGTGCCACCAGCACCCTAGGGCAGACCTACGAGCAGTACTTC.

This clonotype has at least ten counts. V and J are TRBV28 and TRBJ2-7, with D possibly TRBD1 on 5 matching bases. V was shortened by 2 bases and J by 4 bases, with 12 bases between the two germline ends. CDR1 is MDHEN and CDR2 is SYDVKM in the germline V gene. This CDR3 region has 14 residues. The CDR3 region has the DNA TGTGCCAGCAGTTTACAGGGTGGGCCTTACGAGCAGTACTTC. It encodes CASSLQGGPYEQYF.

Regarding this clonotype: At one of its ends the junction is not consistent with the germline gene, which may arise from a read error. This sequence joins TRBV10-1 and TRBJ2-1; possibly TRBD2 for D (5 bases). The germline V gene has CDR1 WNHNN and CDR2 SYGVQD (reference sequence). The CDR3 length is 14 residues. CDR3 in amino acids: CASSPTGNNNEQSF. As DNA, the CDR3 is TGCGCCAGCAGTCCAACGGGGAATAACAATGAGCAGTCCTTC.

The chain carries TRBV11-2 and TRBJ1-5; a possible D gene is TRBD1 (5 bases). Germline CDR1 SGHAT, CDR2 FQNNGV. There are 20 residues in the CDR3. The V and J ends lost 5 bases and 7 bases respectively, with 33 bases between them. In nucleotides, the CDR3 is TGTGCCAGCAGCCCTAGTGGGGGGTGGGGGGAAGCCTACAATGAGCAGCCCCAGCATTTT. It translates to CASSPSGGWGEAYNEQPQHF.

V gene TRBV20-1 combines with J gene TRBJ2-7, with D perhaps matching TRBD1 (8 bases). This CDR3 contains 19 residues. Germline V gene sequence: CDR1 DFQATT, CDR2 SNEGSKA (reference sequence). V lost 6 bases and J lost 1, with 31 bases in between. The CDR3 sequence is CSAKRAQGTGLGVSYEQYF. As DNA, the CDR3 is TGCAGTGCGAAACGAGCACAGGGGACAGGACTAGGGGTGTCCTACGAGCAGTACTTC.

CDR3 sequence (DNA): TGCAGCGCCGGGTCGGGGGAGACCCAGTACTTC. It yields the protein CSAGSGETQYF. This chain uses TRBV29-1 with TRBJ2-5; D perhaps matches TRBD2 (5 bases). V lost 7 bases and J 5 bases, leaving 11 bases between the germline ends. This CDR3 spans 11 amino acids. CDR1 SQVTM and CDR2 ANQGSEA come from the germline V gene.